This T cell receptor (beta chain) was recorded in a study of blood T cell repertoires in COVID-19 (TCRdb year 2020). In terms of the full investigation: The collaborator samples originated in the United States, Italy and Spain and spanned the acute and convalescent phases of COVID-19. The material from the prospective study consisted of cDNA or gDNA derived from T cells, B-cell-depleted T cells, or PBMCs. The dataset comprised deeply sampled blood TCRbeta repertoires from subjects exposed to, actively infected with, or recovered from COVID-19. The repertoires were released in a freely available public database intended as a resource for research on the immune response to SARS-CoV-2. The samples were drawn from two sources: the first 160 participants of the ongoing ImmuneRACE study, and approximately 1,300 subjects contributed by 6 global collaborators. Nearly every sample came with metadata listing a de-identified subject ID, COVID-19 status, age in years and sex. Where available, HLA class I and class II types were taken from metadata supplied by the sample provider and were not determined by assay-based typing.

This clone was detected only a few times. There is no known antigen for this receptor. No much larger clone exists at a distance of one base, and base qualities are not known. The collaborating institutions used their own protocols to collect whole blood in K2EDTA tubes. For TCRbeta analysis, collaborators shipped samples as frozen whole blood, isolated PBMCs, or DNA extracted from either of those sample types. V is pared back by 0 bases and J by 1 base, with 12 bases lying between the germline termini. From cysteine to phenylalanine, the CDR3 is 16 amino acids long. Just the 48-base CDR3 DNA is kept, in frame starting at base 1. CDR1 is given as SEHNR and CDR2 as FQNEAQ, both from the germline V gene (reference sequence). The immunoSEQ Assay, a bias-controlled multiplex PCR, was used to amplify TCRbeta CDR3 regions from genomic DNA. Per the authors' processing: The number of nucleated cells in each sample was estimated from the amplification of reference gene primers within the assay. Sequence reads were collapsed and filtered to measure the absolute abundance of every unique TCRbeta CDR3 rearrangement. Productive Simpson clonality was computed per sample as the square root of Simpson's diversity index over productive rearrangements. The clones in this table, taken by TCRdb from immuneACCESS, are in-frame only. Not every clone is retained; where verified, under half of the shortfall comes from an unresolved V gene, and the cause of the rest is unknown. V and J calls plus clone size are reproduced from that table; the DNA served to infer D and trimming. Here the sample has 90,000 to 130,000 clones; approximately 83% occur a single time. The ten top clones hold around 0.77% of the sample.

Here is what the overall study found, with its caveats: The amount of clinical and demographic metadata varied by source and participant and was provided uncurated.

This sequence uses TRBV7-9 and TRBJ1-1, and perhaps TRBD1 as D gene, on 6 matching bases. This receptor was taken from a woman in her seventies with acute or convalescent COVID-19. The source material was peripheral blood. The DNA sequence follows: TGTGCCAGCAGCTTAGCGCTTGGCAGGGGGAACACTGAAGCTTTCTTT. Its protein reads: CASSLALGRGNTEAFF.